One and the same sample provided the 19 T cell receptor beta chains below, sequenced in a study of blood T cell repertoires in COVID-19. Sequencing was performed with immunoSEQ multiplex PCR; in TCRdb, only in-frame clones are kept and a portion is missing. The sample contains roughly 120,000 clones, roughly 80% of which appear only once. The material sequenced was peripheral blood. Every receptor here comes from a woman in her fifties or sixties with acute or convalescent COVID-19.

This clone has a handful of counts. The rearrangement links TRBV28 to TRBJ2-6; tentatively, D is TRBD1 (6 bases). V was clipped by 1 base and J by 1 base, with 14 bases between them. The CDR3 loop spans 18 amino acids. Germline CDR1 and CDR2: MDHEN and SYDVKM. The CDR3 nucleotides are TGTGCCAGCAGTTTATACAGGGATCCGATGTCTGGGGCCAACGTCCTGACTTTC. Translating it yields CASSLYRDPMSGANVLTF.

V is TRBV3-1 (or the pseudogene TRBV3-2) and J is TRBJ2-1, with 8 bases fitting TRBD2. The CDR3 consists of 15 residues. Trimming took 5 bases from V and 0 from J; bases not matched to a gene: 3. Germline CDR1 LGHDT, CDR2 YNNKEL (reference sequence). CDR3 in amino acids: CASSASGSSYNEQFF. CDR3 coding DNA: TGTGCCAGCAGCGCGAGCGGGAGCTCCTACAATGAGCAGTTCTTC.

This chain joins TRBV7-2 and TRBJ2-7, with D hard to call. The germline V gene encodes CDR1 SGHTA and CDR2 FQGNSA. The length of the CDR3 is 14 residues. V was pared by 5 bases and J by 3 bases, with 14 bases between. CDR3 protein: CASSPQIQSYEQYF. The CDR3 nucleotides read TGTGCCAGCAGCCCCCAGATTCAAAGCTACGAGCAGTACTTC.

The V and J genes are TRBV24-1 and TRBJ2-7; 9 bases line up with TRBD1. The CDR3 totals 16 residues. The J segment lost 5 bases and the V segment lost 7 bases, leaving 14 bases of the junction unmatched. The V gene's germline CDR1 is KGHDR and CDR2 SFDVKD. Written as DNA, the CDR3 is TGTGCCACCAGCAAGGGGGCTGGGACAGGGCGACACGAGCAGTACTTC. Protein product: CATSKGAGTGRHEQYF.

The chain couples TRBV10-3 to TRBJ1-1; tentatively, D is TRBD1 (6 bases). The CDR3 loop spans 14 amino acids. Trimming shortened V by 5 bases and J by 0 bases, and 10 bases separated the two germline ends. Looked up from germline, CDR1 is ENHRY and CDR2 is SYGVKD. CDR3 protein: CAISWTVMNTEAFF. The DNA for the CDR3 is TGTGCCATCAGTTGGACAGTAATGAACACTGAAGCTTTCTTT.

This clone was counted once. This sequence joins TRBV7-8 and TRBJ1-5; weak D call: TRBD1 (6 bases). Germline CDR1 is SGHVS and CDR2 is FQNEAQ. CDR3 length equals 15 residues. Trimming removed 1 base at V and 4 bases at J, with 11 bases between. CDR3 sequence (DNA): TGTGCCAGCAGCTTAGAACAGGGCCGAAATCAGCCCCAGCATTTT. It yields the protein CASSLEQGRNQPQHF.

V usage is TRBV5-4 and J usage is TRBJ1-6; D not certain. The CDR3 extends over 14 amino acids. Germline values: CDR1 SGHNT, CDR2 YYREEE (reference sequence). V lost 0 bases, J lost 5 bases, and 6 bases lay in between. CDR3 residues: CASSLVADNSPLHF. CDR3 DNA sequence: TGTGCCAGCAGCTTGGTGGCAGATAATTCACCCCTCCACTTT. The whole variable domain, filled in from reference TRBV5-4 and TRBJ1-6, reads ETGVTQSPTHLIKTRGQQVTLRCSSQSGHNTVSWYQQALGQGPQFIFQYYREEENGRGNFPPRFSGLQFPNYSSELNVNALELDDSALYLCASSLVADNSPLHFGNGTRLTVT.

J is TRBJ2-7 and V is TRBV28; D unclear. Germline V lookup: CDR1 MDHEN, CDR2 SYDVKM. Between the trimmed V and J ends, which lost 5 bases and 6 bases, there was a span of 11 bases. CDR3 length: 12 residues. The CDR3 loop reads CASSPLRPEQYF. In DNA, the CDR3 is TGTGCCAGCAGTCCTCTCAGGCCCGAGCAGTACTTC.

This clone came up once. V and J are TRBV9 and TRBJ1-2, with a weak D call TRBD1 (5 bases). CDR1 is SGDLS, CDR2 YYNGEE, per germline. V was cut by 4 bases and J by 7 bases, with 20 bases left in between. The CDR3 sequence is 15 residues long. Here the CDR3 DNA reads TGTGCCAGCAGCAAAGGTTGGCGGGGGGTCTCTGGCTACACCTTC. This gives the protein CASSKGWRGVSGYTF. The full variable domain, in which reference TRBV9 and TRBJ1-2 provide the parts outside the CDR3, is DSGVTQTPKHLITATGQRVTLRCSPRSGDLSVYWYQQSLDQGLQFLIQYYNGEERAKGNILERFSAQQFPDLHSELNLSSLELGDSALYFCASSKGWRGVSGYTFGSGTRLTVV.

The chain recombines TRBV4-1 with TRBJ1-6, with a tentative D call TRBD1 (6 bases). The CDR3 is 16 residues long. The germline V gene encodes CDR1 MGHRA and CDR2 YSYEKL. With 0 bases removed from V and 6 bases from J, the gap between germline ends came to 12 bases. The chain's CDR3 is CASSQESGESNSPLHF. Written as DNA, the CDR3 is TGCGCCAGCAGCCAAGAGTCAGGGGAAAGTAATTCACCCCTCCACTTT.

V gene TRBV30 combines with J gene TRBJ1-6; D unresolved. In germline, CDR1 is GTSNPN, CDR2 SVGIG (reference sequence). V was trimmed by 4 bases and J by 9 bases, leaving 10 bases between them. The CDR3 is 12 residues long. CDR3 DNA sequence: TGTGCCTGGACGGGTGGAGGTTCACCCCTCCACTTT. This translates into CAWTGGGSPLHF. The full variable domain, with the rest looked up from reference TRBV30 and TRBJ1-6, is SQTIHQWPATLVQPVGSPLSLECTVEGTSNPNLYWYRQAAGRGLQLLFYSVGIGQISSEVPQNLSASRPQDRQFILSSKKLLLSDSGFYLCAWTGGGSPLHFGNGTRLTVT.

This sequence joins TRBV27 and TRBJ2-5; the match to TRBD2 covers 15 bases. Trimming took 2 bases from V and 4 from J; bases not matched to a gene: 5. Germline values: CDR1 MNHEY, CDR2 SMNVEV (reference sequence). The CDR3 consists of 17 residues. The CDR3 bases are TGTGCCAGCAGTTTAGGACTAGCGGGGGGGCCCCTAGAGACCCAGTACTTC. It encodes CASSLGLAGGPLETQYF.

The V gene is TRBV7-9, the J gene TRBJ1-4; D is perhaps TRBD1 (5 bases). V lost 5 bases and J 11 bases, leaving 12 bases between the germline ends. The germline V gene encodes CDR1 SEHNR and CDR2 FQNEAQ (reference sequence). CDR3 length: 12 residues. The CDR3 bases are TGTGCCAGCAGCCCGGACATGGGGAAACTGTTTTTT. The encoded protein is CASSPDMGKLFF.

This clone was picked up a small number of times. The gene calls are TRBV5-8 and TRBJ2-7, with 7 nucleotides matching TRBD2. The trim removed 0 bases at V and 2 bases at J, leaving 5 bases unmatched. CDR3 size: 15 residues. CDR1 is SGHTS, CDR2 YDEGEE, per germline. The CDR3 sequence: CASSLARSGAYEQYF. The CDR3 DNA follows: TGTGCCAGCAGCTTGGCTCGGAGCGGGGCCTACGAGCAGTACTTC.

The DNA of the CDR3 is TGTGCCAGCGGGACAGGGGTTAGTGGAACTGAAGCTTTCTTT. This translates into CASGTGVSGTEAFF. This sequence joins TRBV6-5 and TRBJ1-1; 10 nucleotides align to TRBD1. This CDR3 is built from 14 residues. Germline loops: CDR1 MNHEY, CDR2 SVGAGI. V trimming: 8 bases; J trimming: 5 bases; junction bases outside the gene matches: 8.

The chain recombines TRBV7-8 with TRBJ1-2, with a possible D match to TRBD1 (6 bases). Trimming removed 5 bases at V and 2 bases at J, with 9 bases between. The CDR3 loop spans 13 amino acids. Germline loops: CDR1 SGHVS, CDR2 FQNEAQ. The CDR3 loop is CASSQDRNYGYTF. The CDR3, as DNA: TGTGCCAGCAGCCAAGACAGGAACTATGGCTACACCTTC. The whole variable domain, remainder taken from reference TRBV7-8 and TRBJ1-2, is GAGVSQSPRYKVAKRGQDVALRCDPISGHVSLFWYQQALGQGPEFLTYFQNEAQLDKSGLPSDRFFAERPEGSVSTLKIQRTQQEDSAVYLCASSQDRNYGYTFGSGTRLTVV.

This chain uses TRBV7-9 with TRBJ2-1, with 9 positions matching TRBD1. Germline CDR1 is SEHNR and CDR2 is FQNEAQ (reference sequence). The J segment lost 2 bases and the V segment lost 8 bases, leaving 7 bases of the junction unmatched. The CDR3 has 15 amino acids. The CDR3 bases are TGTGCCAGCTTAGGGACAGGGTCTACCTACAATGAGCAGTTCTTC. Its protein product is CASLGTGSTYNEQFF.

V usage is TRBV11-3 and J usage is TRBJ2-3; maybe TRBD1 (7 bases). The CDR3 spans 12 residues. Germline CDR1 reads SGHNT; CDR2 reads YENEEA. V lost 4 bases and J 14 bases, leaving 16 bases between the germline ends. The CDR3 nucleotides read TGTGCCAGCAGCTCACAGGGGCTCGGGGGGTATTTT. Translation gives CASSSQGLGGYF.

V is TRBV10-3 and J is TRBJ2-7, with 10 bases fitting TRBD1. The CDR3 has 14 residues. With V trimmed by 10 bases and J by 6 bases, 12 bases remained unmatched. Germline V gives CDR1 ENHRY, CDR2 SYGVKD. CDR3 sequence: CASHNPGQGIEQYF. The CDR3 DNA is TGTGCCAGCCATAATCCGGGACAGGGGATCGAGCAGTACTTC.